The 17 T cell receptor beta chains in this list originate from one sample, sequenced in a study of blood T cell repertoires in COVID-19. The assay was immunoSEQ multiplex PCR, and TCRdb's table has in-frame clones only and misses some. The sample has under 250,000 clones, approximately 88% seen once; the top ten hold roughly 2.6%. The sequencing input was PBMCs or T cells enriched from blood (not recorded which). The receptors derive from a woman aged 25-40 years with acute COVID-19.

The gene calls are TRBV5-1 and TRBJ1-1; the D gene is possibly TRBD1 (6 bases). Germline CDR1 and CDR2: SGHRS and YFSETQ. V lost 4 bases to trimming and J lost 3 bases, with 13 bases between them. The CDR3 runs to 14 residues. The CDR3 region is CASSPGGGYTEAFF. In DNA, the CDR3 is TGCGCCAGCAGCCCGGGAGGGGGTTACACTGAAGCTTTCTTT.

The rearrangement links TRBV5-4 to TRBJ2-1; 7 bases line up with TRBD1. The trim removed 4 bases at V and 8 bases at J, leaving 9 bases unmatched. Germline V lookup: CDR1 SGHNT, CDR2 YYREEE (reference sequence). The CDR3 spans 14 residues. The CDR3 sequence: CASSPRQGVHEQFF. The CDR3 nucleotides are TGTGCCAGCAGCCCACGACAGGGTGTGCATGAGCAGTTCTTC.

This chain links TRBV4-3 with TRBJ2-1, with 8 bases that match TRBD2. The CDR3 contains 18 residues. Germline V gene sequence: CDR1 LGHNA, CDR2 YSLEER. J was trimmed by 3 bases and V by 0 bases; bases with no gene match: 10. The CDR3 DNA sequence: TGCGCCAGCAGCCAAGACGGCCCCGCGGGGGGACACTACAATGAGCAGTTCTTC. Its protein product is CASSQDGPAGGHYNEQFF.

This chain uses TRBV19 with TRBJ1-2; weak D call: TRBD1 (6 bases). The CDR3 has 14 residues. The germline V gene has CDR1 LNHDA and CDR2 SQIVND (reference sequence). V gave up 3 bases and J gave up 4 bases, with 12 bases separating them. The CDR3 DNA reads TGTGCCAGTAGTATCTCGACAGGAGCCTATGGCTACACCTTC. It specifies CASSISTGAYGYTF.

The chain joins TRBV11-2 to TRBJ2-5, with 7 nucleotides matching TRBD1. The CDR3 sequence is 15 residues long. The junction had 9 bases not matched to a gene; V was cut back by 5 bases and J by 3 bases. From germline, CDR1 is SGHAT and CDR2 FQNNGV. The chain's CDR3 is CASSGYRGWKETQYF. The CDR3 nucleotides are TGTGCCAGCAGCGGGTACAGGGGTTGGAAAGAGACCCAGTACTTC.

This clone was observed a single time. The chain couples TRBV10-1 to TRBJ1-1, with D possibly being TRBD1 (5 bases). The CDR3 extends over 15 amino acids. Germline CDR1 WNHNN, CDR2 SYGVQD (reference sequence). The V end lost 3 bases, the J end lost 8 bases, and 19 bases lay between the germline ends. DNA of the CDR3: TGCGCCAGCAGTGAAATAAGTCACAGGCCAGGGGAAGCTTTCTTT. Translating gives CASSEISHRPGEAFF.

This chain joins TRBV5-1 and TRBJ1-6; D remains ambiguous. Trimming left V 2 bases short and J 0 bases short, with 9 bases between. The CDR3 extends over 16 amino acids. The germline gives CDR1 SGHRS, CDR2 YFSETQ. The CDR3 is CASSLRESSYNSPLHF. The CDR3 DNA reads as TGCGCCAGCAGCTTAAGGGAGAGCTCCTATAATTCACCCCTCCACTTT.

This clone was detected once. J is TRBJ1-6 and V is TRBV6-4; 10 positions agree with TRBD1. The junction had 1 base not matched to a gene; V was cut back by 6 bases and J by 5 bases. The CDR3 has 14 amino acids. Germline-derived CDR1 and CDR2 are MRHNA and SNTAGT. CDR3 loop: CASRGTGDNSPLHF. Here the CDR3 DNA reads TGTGCCAGCAGAGGGACAGGGGATAATTCACCCCTCCACTTT.

The chain links TRBV30 to TRBJ2-3, with D maybe TRBD2 (5 bases). Germline CDR1 reads GTSNPN; CDR2 reads SVGIG (reference sequence). V gave up 2 bases and J gave up 2 bases, with 17 bases separating them. The CDR3 length is 16 residues. In DNA, the CDR3 is TGTGCCTGGAGTCGGGGTACCCAAACTGACACAGATACGCAGTATTTT. Its translation: CAWSRGTQTDTDTQYF.

V is TRBV6-6 and J is TRBJ2-7; TRBD1 matches 9 bases. After removal of 2 bases from V and 6 bases from J, the junction contained 11 bases not matched to a gene. The CDR3 runs 16 residues. Germline CDR1 MNHNY, CDR2 SVGAGI (reference sequence). CDR3 DNA: TGTGCCAGCAGTTACAGGGACCGGGACAGGGACCTCGAGCAGTACTTC. It codes for CASSYRDRDRDLEQYF.

This clone was recorded only once. The V call is TRBV7-6, the J call TRBJ1-5; D might be TRBD1 (5 bases). V was pared by 1 base and J by 5 bases, with 9 bases between. Looked up from germline, CDR1 is SGHVS and CDR2 is FNYEAQ. The CDR3 is 14 residues long. The DNA of the CDR3 is TGTGCCAGCAGCTTAGAGGGGTCTCATCAGCCCCAGCATTTT. Translation: CASSLEGSHQPQHF. Full variable domain (outside the CDR3, taken from reference TRBV7-6 and TRBJ1-5): GAGVSQSPRYKVTKRGQDVALRCDPISGHVSLYWYRQALGQGPEFLTYFNYEAQQDKSGLPNDRFSAERPEGSISTLTIQRTEQRDSAMYRCASSLEGSHQPQHFGDGTRLSIL.

This chain joins TRBV4-3 and TRBJ2-1; tentatively, D is TRBD1 (5 bases). Germline CDR1 is LGHNA and CDR2 is YSLEER. CDR3 size: 13 residues. V was trimmed by 5 bases and J by 9 bases, leaving 14 bases between them. The CDR3 bases are TGCGCCAGCAGCAAGGAGAAGGGGTTTGAGCAGTTCTTC. This sequence encodes CASSKEKGFEQFF.

The rearrangement joins TRBV6-6 to TRBJ2-1; the D gene is possibly TRBD2 (6 bases). Trimming pared 4 bases from V and 4 bases from J, leaving 17 bases between. The CDR3 runs to 16 residues. The germline gives CDR1 MNHNY, CDR2 SVGAGI (reference sequence). CDR3 in amino acids: CASSSQWTNPYNEQFF. The CDR3 DNA reads TGTGCCAGCAGTTCCCAGTGGACTAACCCTTACAATGAGCAGTTCTTC.

The rearrangement uses TRBV23-1 and TRBJ2-1; possible D gene TRBD1, 5 bases. TRBV23-1 is sorted into the ORF group, with uncertain function. The V and J ends lost 3 bases and 6 bases respectively, with 18 bases between them. CDR3 length: 16 residues. CDR3 sequence (DNA): TGCGCCAGCAGTCACCACGGACACCGATACTTCAATGAGCAGTTCTTC. As protein: CASSHHGHRYFNEQFF.

V usage is TRBV3-1 (or the pseudogene TRBV3-2) and J usage is TRBJ2-1; tentatively, D is TRBD2 (6 bases). Trimming pared 3 bases from V and 0 bases from J, leaving 9 bases between. This CDR3 contains 15 residues. Germline V gene data show CDR1 as LGHDT and CDR2 as YNNKEL (reference sequence). Written as DNA, the CDR3 is TGTGCCAGCAGCCACGGGGGAAGCTCCTACAATGAGCAGTTCTTC. It is translated as CASSHGGSSYNEQFF.

The chain uses TRBV6-5 and TRBJ2-3, with D unclear. The length of the CDR3 is 14 residues. The V gene lost 7 bases and the J gene lost 2 bases, with 13 bases spanning the gap. From germline, CDR1 is MNHEY and CDR2 SVGAGI. CDR3 nucleotides: TGTGCCAGCACAATGGCATATCACACAGATACGCAGTATTTT. Its protein is CASTMAYHTDTQYF.

The chain is built from TRBV5-4 and TRBJ2-2; no clear D gene. The germline V gene has CDR1 SGHNT and CDR2 YYREEE (reference sequence). The CDR3 has 12 amino acids. V lost 0 bases, J lost 7 bases, and 4 bases lay in between. The CDR3 coding sequence is TGTGCCAGCAGCTTGGCCGGCGGGGAGCTGTTTTTT. This translates into CASSLAGGELFF.